These T cell receptor beta chains were read from a single sample in a study of T cells in Graves' hyperthyroidism and ophthalmopathy. TCRdb analysed the multiplex PCR reads with MiXCR anew, one entry per CDR3 protein. The repertoire has more than 20,000 distinct CDR3 sequences, around 54% of them found once; the top ten carry around 23%. Material for sequencing was blood. Receptors originate from a woman between 40 and 55 years old with Graves' hyperthyroidism that later progressed to Graves' ophthalmopathy. CDR3s include the opening cysteine and the closing phenylalanine or tryptophan. The order of the fields is V gene, CDR3 length, J gene, CDR3 protein.

TRBV2,13,TRBJ2-2,CASRATNTGELFF
TRBV19,14,TRBJ2-7,CASSIRLSSYEQYF
TRBV7-2,15,TRBJ2-1,CASSLEASNYSEQFF
TRBV12-3/TRBV12-4,13,TRBJ1-4,CASTTGWREKLFF
TRBV27,13,TRBJ2-5,CASNPDYRETQYF
TRBV13,14,TRBJ2-7,CASSGLAGVYEQYF
TRBV20-1,14,TRBJ2-1,CSASGTSDYNEQFF
TRBV2,15,TRBJ2-1,CASRGEGRAYNEQFF
TRBV20-1,16,TRBJ2-1,CSAQRAGAGHYNEQFF
TRBV7-9,17,TRBJ2-3,CASSTYVGNRITDTQYF
TRBV20-1,17,TRBJ2-7,CSALTGLAGGPLNEQYF
TRBV11-3,15,TRBJ1-3,CASSLGGESGNTIYF
TRBV5-4,13,TRBJ1-2,CASSFVRGDGYTF
TRBV5-1,14,TRBJ2-2,CASSGTSGTGELFF
TRBV6-1,12,TRBJ1-1,CASRRTGGEAFF
TRBV19,13,TRBJ2-3,CASNRERTDTQYF
TRBV5-1,13,TRBJ1-1,CASSVGTGIEAFF
TRBV20-1,13,TRBJ2-7,CSALRGLASEQYF